This T cell receptor (beta chain) is drawn from a study of T cell responses to AZD1222 COVID-19 vaccine. Across the study: Second doses at about 4 or about 12 weeks were pooled. Whole-study results and caveats: Across the whole spike, CD4 TCRs peaked at regions 160-218 and 743-854. Among the donors, most were white British and more were female, and clonal diversity was possibly underestimated. Nearly half of the spike-specific TCRs reportedly recognize variant regions that carry no mutations.

CDR1 is MNHNS, CDR2 SASEGT, per germline. With 2 bases clipped from V and 4 bases from J, the junction kept 21 bases outside the gene matches. The length of the CDR3 is 22 residues. Notes on this clone: No antigen is known for it.

Sequenced by immunoSEQ multiplex PCR; TCRdb stores in-frame clones only, minus some. The table shows about 140,000 clones, with more than 90% occurring only once. The sequenced sample was peripheral blood, obtained on day 0 of AZD1222 vaccination. This sequence was found in an adult in good health. This chain links TRBV6-1 with TRBJ2-2; 11 bases match TRBD2. The CDR3 nucleotides are TGTGCCAGCAGTGAAACCCAAACTAGCGGGAGTTTTGGTCCCCTTGGCACCGGGGAGCTGTTTTTT. Its protein is CASSETQTSGSFGPLGTGELFF.